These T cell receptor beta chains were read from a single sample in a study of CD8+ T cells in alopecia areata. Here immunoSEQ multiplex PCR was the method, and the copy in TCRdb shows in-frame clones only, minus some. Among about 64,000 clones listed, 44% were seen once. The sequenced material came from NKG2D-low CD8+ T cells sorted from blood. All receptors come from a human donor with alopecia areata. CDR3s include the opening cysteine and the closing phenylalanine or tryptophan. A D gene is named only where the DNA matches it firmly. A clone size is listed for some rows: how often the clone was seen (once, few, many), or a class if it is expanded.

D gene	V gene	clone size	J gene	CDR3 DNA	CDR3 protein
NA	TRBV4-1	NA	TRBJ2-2	TGCGCCAGCAGCTACGGACAGGCGGGGAGCAGGGAGCTGTTTTTT	CASSYGQAGSRELFF
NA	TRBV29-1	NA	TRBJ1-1	TGCAGCGTTGAGGGAAACACTGAAGCTTTCTTT	CSVEGNTEAFF
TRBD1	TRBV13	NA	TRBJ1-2	TGTGCCAGCAGCTTAGCGACAGGGGGAGATGGCTACACCTTC	CASSLATGGDGYTF
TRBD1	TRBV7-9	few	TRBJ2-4	TGTGCCAGCAGCGGGGAACAGGGGAAGGGGACCAAAAACATTCAGTACTTC	CASSGEQGKGTKNIQYF
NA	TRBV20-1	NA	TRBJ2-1	TGCAGTGCGTGGACTTACGATGAGCAGTTCTTC	CSAWTYDEQFF
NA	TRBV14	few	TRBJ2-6	TGTGCCAGCAGCCAGCGGGACAGAGCCTCTGGGGCCAACGTCCTGACTTTC	CASSQRDRASGANVLTF
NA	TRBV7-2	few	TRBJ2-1	TGTGCCAGCAGCTTGAAGGACATGGGCAATGAGCAGTTCTTC	CASSLKDMGNEQFF
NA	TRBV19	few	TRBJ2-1	TGTGCCAGTAGTATCGGGGGCCTCGATGAGCAGTTCTTC	CASSIGGLDEQFF
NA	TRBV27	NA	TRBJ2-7	TGTGCCAGCAGTCCCCCTGGAGGGTCGATCGCCTACGAGCAGTACTTC	CASSPPGGSIAYEQYF
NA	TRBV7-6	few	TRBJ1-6	TGTGCCAGCAGCCAGAGCTCCTATAATTCACCCCTCCACTTT	CASSQSSYNSPLHF
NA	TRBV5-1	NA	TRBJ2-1	TGCGCCAGCAGCTTGGCCCCGGAATACAATGAGCAGTTCTTC	CASSLAPEYNEQFF
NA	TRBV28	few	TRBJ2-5	TGTGCCAGCAGTAGCGACATGGGGGCAGAGACCCAGTACTTC	CASSSDMGAETQYF
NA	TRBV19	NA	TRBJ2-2	TGTGCCAGTAGGCCGGGGACCCGAGGCACCGGGGAGCTGTTTTTT	CASRPGTRGTGELFF